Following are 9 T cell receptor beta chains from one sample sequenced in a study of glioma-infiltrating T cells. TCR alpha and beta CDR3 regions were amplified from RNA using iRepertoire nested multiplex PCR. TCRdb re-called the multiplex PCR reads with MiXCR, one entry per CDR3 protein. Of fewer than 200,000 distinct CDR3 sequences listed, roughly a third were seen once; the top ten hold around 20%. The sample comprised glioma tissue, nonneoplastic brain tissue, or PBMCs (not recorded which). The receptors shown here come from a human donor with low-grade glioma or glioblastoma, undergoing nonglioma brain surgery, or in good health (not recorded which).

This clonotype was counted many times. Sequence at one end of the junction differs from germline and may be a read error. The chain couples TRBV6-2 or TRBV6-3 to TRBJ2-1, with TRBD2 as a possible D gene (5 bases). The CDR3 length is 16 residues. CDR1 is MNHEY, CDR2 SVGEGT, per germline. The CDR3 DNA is TGTGCCAGCAGTACCCGGACTGCTGCCTCCTACAATGAGCAGCTCTTC. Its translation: CASSTRTAASYNEQLF.

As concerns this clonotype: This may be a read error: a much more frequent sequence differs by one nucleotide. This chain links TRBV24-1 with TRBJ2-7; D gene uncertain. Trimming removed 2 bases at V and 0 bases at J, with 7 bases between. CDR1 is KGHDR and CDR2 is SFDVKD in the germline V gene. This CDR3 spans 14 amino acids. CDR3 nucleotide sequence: TGTGCCACCAGTGATTGCGACCGCTCCTACGAGCAGTACTTC. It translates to CATSDCDRSYEQYF.

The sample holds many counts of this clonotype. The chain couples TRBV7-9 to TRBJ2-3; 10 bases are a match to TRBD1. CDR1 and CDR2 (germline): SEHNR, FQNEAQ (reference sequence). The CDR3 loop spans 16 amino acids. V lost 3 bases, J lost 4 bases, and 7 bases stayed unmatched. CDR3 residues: CASSFRDRGVADTQYF. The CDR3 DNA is TGTGCCAGCAGCTTCCGGGACAGGGGTGTCGCAGATACGCAGTATTTT. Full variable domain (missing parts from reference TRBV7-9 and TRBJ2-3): DTGVSQNPRHKITKRGQNVTFRCDPISEHNRLYWYRQTLGQGPEFLTYFQNEAQLEKSRLLSDRFSAERPKGSFSTLEIQRTEQGDSAMYLCASSFRDRGVADTQYFGPGTRLTVL.

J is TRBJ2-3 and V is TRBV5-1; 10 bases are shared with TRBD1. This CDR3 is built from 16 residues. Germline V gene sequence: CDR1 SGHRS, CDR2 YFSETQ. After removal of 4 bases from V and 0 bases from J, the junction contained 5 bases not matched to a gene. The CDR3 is CASSLEGQGSTDTQYF. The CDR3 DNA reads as TGCGCCAGCAGCCTGGAGGGACAGGGGAGCACAGATACGCAGTATTTT.

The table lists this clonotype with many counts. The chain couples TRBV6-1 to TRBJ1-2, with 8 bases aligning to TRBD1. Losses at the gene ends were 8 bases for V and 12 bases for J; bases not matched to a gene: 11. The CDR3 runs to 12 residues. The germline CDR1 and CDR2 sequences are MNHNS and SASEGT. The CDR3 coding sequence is TGTGCCAGCCACAAGAGGGGGACAGGCGACACCTTC. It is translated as CASHKRGTGDTF.

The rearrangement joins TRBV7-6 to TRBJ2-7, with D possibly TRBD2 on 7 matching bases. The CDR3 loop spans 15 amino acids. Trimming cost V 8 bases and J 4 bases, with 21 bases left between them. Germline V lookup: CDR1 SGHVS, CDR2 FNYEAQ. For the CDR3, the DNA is TGTGCCAGCGGCACCCCGGAAGGGGGGGTGTACGAGCAGTACTTC. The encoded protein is CASGTPEGGVYEQYF.

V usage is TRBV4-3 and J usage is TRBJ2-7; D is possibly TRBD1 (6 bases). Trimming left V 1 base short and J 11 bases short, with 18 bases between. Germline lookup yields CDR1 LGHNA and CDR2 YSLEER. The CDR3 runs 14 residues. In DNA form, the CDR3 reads TGCGCCAGCAGCCAAGGGACAGCGGTTAGGGAGAAGTACTTC. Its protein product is CASSQGTAVREKYF.

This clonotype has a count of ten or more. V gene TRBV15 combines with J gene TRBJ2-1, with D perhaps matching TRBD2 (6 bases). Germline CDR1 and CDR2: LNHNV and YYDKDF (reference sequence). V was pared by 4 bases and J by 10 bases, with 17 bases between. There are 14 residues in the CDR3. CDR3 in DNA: TGTGCCACCAGCACACCGGAGGGGTTGAGCGAGCAGTTCTTC. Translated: CATSTPEGLSEQFF.

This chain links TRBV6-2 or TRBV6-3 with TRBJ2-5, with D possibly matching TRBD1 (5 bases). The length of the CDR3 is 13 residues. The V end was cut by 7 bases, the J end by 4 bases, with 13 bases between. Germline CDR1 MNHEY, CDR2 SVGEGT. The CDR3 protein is CASIYNRRETQYF. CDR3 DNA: TGTGCCAGCATCTACAACAGGCGAGAGACCCAGTACTTC.